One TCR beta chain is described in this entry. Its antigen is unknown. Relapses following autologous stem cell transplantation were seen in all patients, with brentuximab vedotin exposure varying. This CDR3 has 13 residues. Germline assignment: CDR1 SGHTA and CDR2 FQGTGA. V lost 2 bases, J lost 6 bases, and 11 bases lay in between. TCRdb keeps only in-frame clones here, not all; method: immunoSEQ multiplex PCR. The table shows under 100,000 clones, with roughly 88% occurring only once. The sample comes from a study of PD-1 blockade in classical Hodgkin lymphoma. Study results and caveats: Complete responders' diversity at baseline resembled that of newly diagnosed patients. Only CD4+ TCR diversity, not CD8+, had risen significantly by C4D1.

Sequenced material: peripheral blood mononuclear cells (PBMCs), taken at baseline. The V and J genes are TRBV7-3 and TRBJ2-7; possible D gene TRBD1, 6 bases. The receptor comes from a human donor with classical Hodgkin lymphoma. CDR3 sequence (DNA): TGTGCCAGCAGCTTAGTATTAGGGGGCGAGCAGTACTTC. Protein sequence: CASSLVLGGEQYF. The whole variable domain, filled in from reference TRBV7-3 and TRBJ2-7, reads GAGVSQTPSNKVTEKGKYVELRCDPISGHTALYWYRQSLGQGPEFLIYFQGTGAADDSGLPNDRFFAVRPEGSVSTLKIQRTERGDSAVYLCASSLVLGGEQYFGPGTRLTVT.